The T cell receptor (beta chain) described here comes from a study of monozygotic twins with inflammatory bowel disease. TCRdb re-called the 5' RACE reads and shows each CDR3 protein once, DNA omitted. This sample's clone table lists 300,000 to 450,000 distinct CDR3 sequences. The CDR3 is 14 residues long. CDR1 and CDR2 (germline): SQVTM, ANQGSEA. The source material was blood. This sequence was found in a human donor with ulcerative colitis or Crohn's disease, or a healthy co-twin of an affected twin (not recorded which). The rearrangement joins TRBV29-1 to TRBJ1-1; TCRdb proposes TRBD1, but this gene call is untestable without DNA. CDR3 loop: CSVGKGQTNTEAFF.